The source of this TCR beta chain is a study of spatial heterogeneity in lung cancer. The time point: sample taken at primary tumor resection. The donor population consisted of approximately 70 patients with untreated, early-stage non-small cell lung cancer. Study findings and constraints: Tumors with more nonsynonymous mutations had more expanded intratumoral alpha and beta TCRs.

The CDR3 loop spans 13 amino acids. The germline V gene encodes CDR1 SGDLS and CDR2 YYNGEE. V was cut by 4 bases and J by 9 bases, with 14 bases left in between. In regard to this clonotype: The antigen remains undetermined.

TCRdb redid the calling of the 5' RACE reads with MiXCR, one entry per CDR3 protein. Of under 6,500 distinct CDR3 sequences listed, about 8.2% were seen once; the top ten hold approximately 26%. The sequence came from a female donor with early-stage non-small cell lung cancer. This specimen consisted of lung tumor tissue, obtained at surgery. This chain connects TRBV9 to TRBJ2-1, with D perhaps matching TRBD1 or TRBD2 (6 bases each). CDR3 protein: CASSPQRGVEQFF. CDR3 in DNA: TGTGCCAGCAGCCCCCAAAGGGGGGTTGAGCAGTTCTTC.